The present T cell receptor (beta chain) was sequenced within a study of blood T cells in healthy people across ages (dated by TCRdb to between 2015 and 2016). Regarding the complete study: In model experiments, roughly one uniquely barcoded TCR beta cDNA molecule per two T cells was captured by template switching. To track age-related changes in TCR beta repertoire diversity, the study relied on deep sequencing normalized with unique cDNA molecular identifiers. Four age groups were formed from the donors: young (average approximately 17 years), middle-aged (approximately 40), aged (62) and long-lived (around 80). Two additional independent replicas of 1 million unique cDNA reads from the same blood draw were analyzed for two donors (one aged 18 to 30 and one aged 80 or older).

Via the germline V gene, CDR1 is SGHRS and CDR2 YFSETQ. The CDR3 goes from the cysteine to the phenylalanine over 14 residues. The entry retains the CDR3 DNA only, 42 bases that are in frame from base 1. Library creation used 5' RACE. Sequencing was carried out with an Illumina HiSeq 2500. A second PCR of roughly 7 to 12 cycles was performed with a sample-barcoded 5' primer and a J-beta primer mix. A template-switch 5' adaptor carrying 12 random nucleotides introduced a unique molecular identifier onto each TCR beta cDNA molecule. Each sample yielded at least 2.5 million CDR3-containing paired-end reads. First-strand cDNA synthesis was performed from all RNA using the Mint cDNA synthesis kit, with priming by a TRBC-specific oligonucleotide. All cDNA was treated with uracil-DNA glycosylase and then went through a first 18-cycle PCR with the universal primers M1SS and BC2_uni_R. The source study handled its data this way. For normalization, 1 million high-quality reads, each with a distinct molecular identifier, were randomly selected from each sample. Reads with shared molecular identifiers were discarded instead of being binned into consensus sequences. CDR3 identification, clonotype clustering and error correction used MiTCR with a Q25 quality threshold and the strictest error-elimination algorithm. Lower-bound total TCR beta diversity was estimated with a nonparametric unseen species model using Euler transformation. TCRdb redid the processing of the public reads, applying fastp at Q25 and MiXCR, and retained in-frame beta chains. Entries that share a CDR3 protein sequence are merged under the most common genes and DNA. The V and J calls and clone size come from TCRdb's table, not from the authors' own analysis. Here the sample has about 570,000 distinct CDR3 sequences; roughly a quarter occur a single time. The leading ten clones occupy approximately 3.3% of the sample.

Systemically healthy Caucasian individuals from Russia, 35 to 50 in total and aged roughly 6 to 100 years, were included as donors. Each donor gave ten milliliters of peripheral blood, collected into EDTA-treated Vacutainer tubes. Ficoll-Paque density-gradient centrifugation was used to isolate PBMCs, with at least 6.5 million per sample. Total RNA, at least 6 micrograms per sample, was extracted from PBMCs with Trizol reagent. For every donor, an aliquot of PBMCs went through flow cytometry to measure the percentages of naive CD45RAhigh/CD27high T cells. This clonotype was counted only a few times. Its antigen is not yet known. A read error may account for a junction end that differs from germline. What the research found in general, with its limitations: Compared with the aged group, more naive CD4+ T cells, fewer expanded clones and increased TCR diversity were shown by the long-lived group, suggesting age selection. Donor CMV infection status was unknown, potentially confounding age-related changes in expanded clonotypes. Because profiling used bulk unsorted PBMCs, naive and antigen-experienced compartments could not be compared conclusively. Total diversity estimates from one million sequenced T cells were considered lower bounds and underestimates. Observed TCR beta diversity correlated strongly with the percentage of naive T cells measured by flow cytometry. Observed TCR beta diversity per million T cells fell roughly linearly with age, and a significant reduction was already apparent by age around 40.

The same sample was also studied in work on T cells of mothers and their children. As the second study states: Nine systemically healthy Caucasian individuals, comprising three mothers and their six children, were included as donors. cDNA synthesis consumed the entire amount of extracted RNA, loaded at around 1.4 ug RNA in each 15 ul reaction. In the second PCR, sample barcodes and 2-4 random nucleotides were introduced via the M1S primer. Over 9.5 million TCR beta CDR3 reads were obtained for each mother, and around 2.7 million reads were obtained for each child. TCR recombination output is similarly shaped by thymic selection in related and unrelated pairs, with a minor effect exerted by inherited differences. Related mother-child pairs always showed normalized repertoire overlap that was slightly higher than in unrelated mother-child pairs, though the difference was never significant. No persistent microchimeric T cell clones were detected, at a sensitivity of 80 to 100 clones per million clonotypes. To look for features that set related mother-child pairs apart from unrelated individuals, the researchers ran deep NGS to compare the TCR beta repertoires of mothers and children. Mothers averaged about 37 +/- 4 years of age and children averaged roughly 11 +/- 4 years. After adapters were ligated using NEBNext reagents, the libraries underwent 100+100 nt paired-end sequencing on an Illumina HiSeq 2000. To avoid cross-contamination, the mother libraries and the child libraries were prepared a month apart and sequenced in separate runs. For each donor, between roughly 500,000 and 2,100,000 distinct TCR beta clonotypes were identified. Naive TCR beta clonotypes were estimated from low-frequency clonotypes matched to each donor's FACS-determined naive share, without sorting.

Sequencing was carried out using blood. The chain uses TRBV5-1 and TRBJ2-5; the D gene remains uncertain. The sequence derives from a boy aged 2 to 10 in good health. The DNA is as follows: TGCGCCAGCAGCTTGTCTGCATCTCAAGGGACCCAGTACTTC. Its translation reads: CASSLSASQGTQYF. With the rest looked up from the reference TRBV5-1 and TRBJ2-5 genes rather than sequenced, the full variable domain is KAGVTQTPRYLIKTRGQQVTLSCSPISGHRSVSWYQQTPGQGLQFLFEYFSETQRNKGNFPGRFSGRQFSNSRSEMNVSTLELGDSALYLCASSLSASQGTQYFGPGTRLLVL.